This record looks at one TCR beta chain sequence and its context. It lacks a known antigen. A much larger clone is a single base away; this may be a read error. The data belong to a study of tumor-infiltrating lymphocytes in primary liver carcinoma (dated by TCRdb to about 2017). Background on the whole study: Of the five patients (three men and two women, aged 30 to 69 years), four had hepatocellular carcinoma and one had combined HCC and intrahepatic cholangiocarcinoma. The tumors of the five patients were staged as T1-T3 N0M0, with maximum diameters ranging from roughly 4.2 to 10 cm. Each sample produced about 3.5 to 7.13 million productive TCRbeta reads, and read depth showed no significant difference between tissue types. For each liver tumor, the study sampled five regions along with adjacent normal tissue and blood, and applied TCRbeta repertoire sequencing, expression microarrays and whole-exome sequencing. A total of 35 or so specimens from 5 patients went through TCRbeta repertoire sequencing, namely 25 tumor regions, 5 adjacent noncancerous liver tissues and 5 peripheral blood samples. The 25 or so tumor region samples were profiled with Agilent mRNA microarrays so that TCRbeta repertoire diversity could be related to the local molecular phenotype. Repertoires from technical replicates were highly reproducible, with mean shared-clone rates approximately 0.9 and correlation coefficients above 0.95.

For CDR1 and CDR2, the germline V gene (reference sequence) lists SGHNT and YYREEE. Including cysteine and phenylalanine, the CDR3 has 15 amino acids. Kept here is only the CDR3 DNA, which spans 45 bases and is read in frame from base 1. V ends up 9 bases short and J 4 bases short, with an unmatched junction base count of 13. Without any cell sorting, total RNA and DNA were co-extracted from about 20-30 mg of bulk tissue using the AllPrep DNA/RNA mini kit. Between November 2015 and early 2016, roughly 5 patients in China with histopathologically diagnosed primary liver carcinoma had their tumors surgically resected. At the time of sampling, the patients had chronic HBV infection and had not received any treatment. Each tumor was sampled at five spatially separated regions: the superior, inferior, left-lateral and right-lateral poles and the tumor centre. More than 90% viable tumor cells were found by histology in every tumor sample. Each fresh piece of tumor and adjacent tissue was cut in two, with one half stored in RNAlater at -80 degrees C and the other half sent for histology.

TCRbeta-specific cDNA was reverse-transcribed from approximately 0.5 ug total RNA using a constant-region primer and ProtoScript II reverse transcriptase. Construction of the TCRbeta libraries relied on three nested rounds of multiplex PCR, following a slightly modified ARM-PCR procedure. Multiplex TRBV1-TRBV30 forward primers and a Cbeta reverse primer were used in the first two PCR rounds, each of which was run for roughly 10 cycles. A final 25-cycle PCR with Deep VentR polymerase added sample barcodes and Illumina adapters. Before sequencing, amplicons between 200 and 500 bp were purified from gel using a QIAquick gel extraction kit. TCRbeta amplicons were sequenced on an Illumina HiSeq 2500 with 250-bp paired-end reads. For the original study's pipeline: Trimmomatic v0.33 was used to quality-trim the reads, and FLASH v1.2.11 was used to merge paired reads so that full CDR3 sequences could be recovered. MiGEC v1.2.1b assigned V, D and J germline segments to the rearranged TCRbeta sequences. Clonotype statistics and Shannon-Wiener diversity indices were calculated with VDJtools v1.0.0. Except for diversity analysis, only each sample's 250 most abundant clonotypes were used in subsequent analyses to reduce sampling bias. In-frame beta chains were kept once TCRdb had trimmed the public reads at Q25 with fastp and called clones with MiXCR. Each record represents a unique CDR3 protein, reported with the most common genes and DNA among its rows. TCRdb, not the authors, supplied the V and J calls. Recorded for this sample are roughly 120,000 distinct CDR3 sequences; about 59% of them occurred a single time. The ten most abundant clones make up around 8.5% of the sample.

What the research found in general, with its limitations: Compared with blood, tumors had a significantly larger share of the repertoire taken up by the top 250 clones (p = 0.039). Only a few patients were included in the study, and the authors note that the findings should be validated in a larger study. Just about 8-25% of top clones turned up in all five regions of a tumor, which suggests spatial heterogeneity among tumor-infiltrating T cells. Consistent with antigen-driven expansion, pairs of tumor regions showed higher repertoire overlap (mean roughly 35%) than either tumor-adjacent pairs (about 17%) or tumor-blood pairs (approximately 15%). Bulk unsorted samples precluded comparing CD4+ and CD8+ T cell repertoires. Only the TCR beta chain was sequenced, which likely underestimates true repertoire diversity because unpaired alpha chains were not captured.

The sample was liver tumor tissue from sampling region 1. Taken with the paper, the label for cell subset or site translates to: tumor region T1, superior pole. The chain was built from TRBV5-4 and TRBJ2-5, with 9 middle bases fitting TRBD1. The receptor was derived from a woman in her sixties or seventies with primary liver carcinoma and hepatitis B virus infection. The CDR3 is CAITTGTGRAETQYF. The sequence in DNA is TGTGCCATCACTACCGGGACAGGGAGAGCAGAGACCCAGTACTTC.